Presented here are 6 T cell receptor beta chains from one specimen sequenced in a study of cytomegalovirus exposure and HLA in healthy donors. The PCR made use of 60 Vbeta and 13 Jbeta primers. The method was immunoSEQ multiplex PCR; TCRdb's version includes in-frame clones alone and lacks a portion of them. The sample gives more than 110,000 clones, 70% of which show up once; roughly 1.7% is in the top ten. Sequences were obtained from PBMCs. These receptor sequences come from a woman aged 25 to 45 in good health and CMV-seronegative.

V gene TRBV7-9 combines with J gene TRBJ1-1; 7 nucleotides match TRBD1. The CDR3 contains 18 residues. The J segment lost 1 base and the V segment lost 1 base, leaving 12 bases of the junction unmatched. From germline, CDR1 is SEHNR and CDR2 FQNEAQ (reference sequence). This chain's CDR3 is CASSLVPLGQVRNTEAFF. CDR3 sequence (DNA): TGTGCCAGCAGCTTAGTCCCTTTAGGACAGGTCAGGAACACTGAAGCTTTCTTT. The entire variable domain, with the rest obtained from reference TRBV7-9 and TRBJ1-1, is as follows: DTGVSQNPRHKITKRGQNVTFRCDPISEHNRLYWYRQTLGQGPEFLTYFQNEAQLEKSRLLSDRFSAERPKGSFSTLEIQRTEQGDSAMYLCASSLVPLGQVRNTEAFFGQGTRLTVV.

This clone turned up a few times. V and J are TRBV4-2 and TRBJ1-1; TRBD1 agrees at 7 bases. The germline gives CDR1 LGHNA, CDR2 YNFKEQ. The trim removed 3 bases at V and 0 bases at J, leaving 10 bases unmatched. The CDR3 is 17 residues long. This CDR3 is CASSQASGQSMNTEAFF. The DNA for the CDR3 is TGTGCCAGCAGCCAGGCGTCGGGACAGAGTATGAACACTGAAGCTTTCTTT.

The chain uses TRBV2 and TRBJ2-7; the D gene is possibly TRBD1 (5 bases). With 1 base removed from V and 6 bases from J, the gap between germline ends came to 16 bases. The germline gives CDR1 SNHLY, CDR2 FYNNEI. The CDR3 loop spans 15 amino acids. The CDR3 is CASSEGVWGRREQYV. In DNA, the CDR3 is TGTGCCAGCAGTGAAGGTGTTTGGGGCCGACGCGAGCAGTACGTC.

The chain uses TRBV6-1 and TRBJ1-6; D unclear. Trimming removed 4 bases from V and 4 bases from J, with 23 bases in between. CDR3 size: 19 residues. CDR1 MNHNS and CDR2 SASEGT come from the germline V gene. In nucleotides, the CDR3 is TGTGCCAGCAGTGTAACAAGAGGAGTAGGTGTAGTATATAATTCACCCCTCCACTTT. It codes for CASSVTRGVGVVYNSPLHF.

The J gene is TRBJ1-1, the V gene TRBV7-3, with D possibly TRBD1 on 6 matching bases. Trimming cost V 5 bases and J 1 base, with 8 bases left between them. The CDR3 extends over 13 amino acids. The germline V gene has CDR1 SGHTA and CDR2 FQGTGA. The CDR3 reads CASSTGTNTEAFF. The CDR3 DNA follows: TGTGCCAGCAGCACAGGGACGAACACTGAAGCTTTCTTT. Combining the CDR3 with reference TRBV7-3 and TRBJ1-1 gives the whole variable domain GAGVSQTPSNKVTEKGKYVELRCDPISGHTALYWYRQSLGQGPEFLIYFQGTGAADDSGLPNDRFFAVRPEGSVSTLKIQRTERGDSAVYLCASSTGTNTEAFFGQGTRLTVV.

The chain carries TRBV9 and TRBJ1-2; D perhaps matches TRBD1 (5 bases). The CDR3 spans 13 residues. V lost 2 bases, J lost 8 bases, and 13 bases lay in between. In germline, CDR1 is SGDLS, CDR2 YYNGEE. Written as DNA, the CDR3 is TGTGCCAGCAGCGTCTTGTGGGGGGACGGCTACACCTTC. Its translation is CASSVLWGDGYTF.